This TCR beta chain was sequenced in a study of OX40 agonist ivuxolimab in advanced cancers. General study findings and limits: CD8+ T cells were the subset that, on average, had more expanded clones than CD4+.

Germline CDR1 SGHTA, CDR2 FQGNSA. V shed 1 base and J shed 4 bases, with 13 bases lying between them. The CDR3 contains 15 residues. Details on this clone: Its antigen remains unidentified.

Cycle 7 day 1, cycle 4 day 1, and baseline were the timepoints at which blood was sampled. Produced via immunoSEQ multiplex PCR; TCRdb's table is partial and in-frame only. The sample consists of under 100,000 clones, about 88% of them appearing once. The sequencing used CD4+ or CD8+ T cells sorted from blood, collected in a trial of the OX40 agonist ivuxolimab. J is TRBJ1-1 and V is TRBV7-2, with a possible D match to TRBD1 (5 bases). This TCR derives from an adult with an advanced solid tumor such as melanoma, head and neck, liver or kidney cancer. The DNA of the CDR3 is TGTGCCAGCAGCTTAGAAGGGGTAGGGATCACTGAAGCTTTCTTT. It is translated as CASSLEGVGITEAFF.